Listed below are T cell receptor beta chains from one sample, sequenced in a study of shared clonotypes between healthy human individuals. Assay used: immunoSEQ multiplex PCR; TCRdb lists only in-frame clones, some missing. The table lists more than 2 million clones, less than 95% of them singletons. The specimen was naive CD8+ T cells sorted from blood. All receptors come from a man between 18 and 29 years old in good health. Each CDR3 is given with its conserved first and last residue. The D gene is left open where the match is weak. A row's size may be missing; if present it is once, few, many or a size class.

TRBJ2-2 | . | TRBD1 | TRBV27 | CASSVDRVDGELFF | TGTGCCAGCAGTGTAGACAGGGTTGACGGGGAGCTGTTTTTT
TRBJ2-7 | . | . | TRBV6-5 | CASSYVSGDYEQYF | TGTGCCAGCAGTTACGTCAGCGGCGACTACGAGCAGTACTTC
TRBJ2-7 | . | . | TRBV14 | CASSQDPRRNEQYF | TGTGCCAGCAGCCAAGACCCCCGGCGGAACGAGCAGTACTTC
TRBJ1-4 | . | . | TRBV27 | CASSGLNSNEKLFF | TGTGCCAGCAGTGGGTTGAATTCTAATGAAAAACTGTTTTTT
TRBJ2-3 | . | . | TRBV7-9 | CASSNSGRTDTQYF | TGTGCCAGCAGCAATTCAGGTCGCACAGATACGCAGTATTTT
TRBJ2-1 | . | . | TRBV7-8 | CASSEPDWGRTYNEQFF | TGTGCCAGCAGCGAACCCGACTGGGGGAGAACCTACAATGAGCAGTTCTTC
TRBJ2-1 | once | TRBD2 | TRBV11-3 | CASSPLAGGHDEQFF | TGTGCCAGCAGCCCGCTAGCGGGGGGGCACGATGAGCAGTTCTTC
TRBJ2-7 | . | . | TRBV19 | CASSINSGPYEQYF | TGTGCCAGTAGTATAAATTCGGGTCCCTACGAGCAGTACTTC
TRBJ2-7 | . | TRBD2 | TRBV4-1 | CASSHDTSGLAYEQYF | TGCGCCAGCAGCCACGACACTAGCGGTCTTGCCTACGAGCAGTACTTC
TRBJ2-3 | . | . | TRBV27 | CASSHRGTDTQYF | TGTGCCAGCAGCCACAGGGGCACAGATACGCAGTATTTT
TRBJ1-1 | . | . | TRBV10-3 | CAISGRLSSQGTEAFF | TGTGCCATCAGTGGCCGCTTATCAAGCCAGGGCACTGAAGCTTTCTTT
TRBJ2-7 | . | . | TRBV7-9 | CASSFNFGKEEQYF | TGTGCCAGCAGCTTTAACTTTGGGAAGGAAGAGCAGTACTTC
TRBJ2-5 | . | . | TRBV12-5 | CASGFSSVMEYQETQYF | TGTGCTAGTGGTTTCTCCTCAGTGATGGAGTACCAAGAGACCCAGTACTTC
TRBJ1-2 | . | . | TRBV6-4 | CASSEFAGPNPYGYTF | TGTGCCAGCAGTGAATTTGCGGGACCTAACCCCTATGGCTACACCTTC
TRBJ2-4 | . | TRBD2 | TRBV27 | CASSQGLENIQYF | TGTGCCAGCAGCCAGGGACTAGAAAACATTCAGTACTTC
TRBJ2-2 | . | TRBD1 | TRBV30 | CAWSVTGDGELFF | TGTGCCTGGAGTGTCACAGGGGACGGGGAGCTGTTTTTT
TRBJ2-1 | . | . | TRBV5-6 | CASSLSPAPVEQFF | TGTGCCAGCAGCTTGTCTCCAGCCCCCGTTGAGCAGTTCTTC
TRBJ2-5 | . | . | TRBV23-1 | CASSLFRGQGSQYF | TGCGCCAGCAGTCTCTTCAGGGGCCAGGGGTCCCAGTACTTC
TRBJ1-1 | . | TRBD1 | TRBV29-1 | CSVEDFLDRGNTEAFF | TGCAGCGTTGAAGATTTCTTGGACAGGGGAAACACTGAAGCTTTCTTT
TRBJ1-2 | . | . | TRBV4-3 | CASSQDFQGEGNYGYTF | TGCGCCAGCAGCCAAGATTTCCAAGGGGAGGGTAACTATGGCTACACCTTC
TRBJ2-7 | . | TRBD2 | TRBV5-4 | CASSFRGGEQYF | TGTGCCAGCAGCTTCCGGGGGGGCGAGCAGTACTTC
TRBJ2-7 | . | . | TRBV6-1 | CASTIRDGAYEQYF | TGTGCCAGCACCATTCGGGACGGTGCCTACGAGCAGTACTTC
TRBJ2-4 | . | . | TRBV2 | CASSEGFGFGYF | TGTGCCAGCAGTGAGGGATTCGGGTTCGGGTACTTC
TRBJ1-1 | once | . | TRBV11-2 | CASSPRPFF | TGTGCCAGCAGCCCCAGACCTTTCTTT
TRBJ2-7 | . | TRBD2 | TRBV9 | CASSVAGGPAYEQYF | TGTGCCAGCAGCGTAGCGGGAGGGCCTGCTTACGAGCAGTACTTC
TRBJ2-7 | . | . | TRBV6-6 | CASSSDPYEQYF | TGTGCCAGCAGTTCTGATCCCTACGAGCAGTACTTC
TRBJ1-1 | . | TRBD1 | TRBV5-6 | CASSLVEGATEAFF | TGTGCCAGCAGCTTGGTCGAGGGGGCCACTGAAGCTTTCTTT
TRBJ2-7 | . | . | TRBV2 | CASSEMAGRDEQYF | TGTGCCAGCAGTGAAATGGCAGGGCGCGACGAGCAGTACTTC
TRBJ2-1 | once | TRBD2 | TRBV7-2 | CASSLWGGNEQFF | TGTGCCAGCAGCTTGTGGGGGGGCAATGAGCAGTTCTTC
TRBJ2-5 | . | TRBD2 | TRBV7-9 | CASSLALAGETQYF | TGTGCCAGCAGCTTAGCTCTAGCGGGAGAGACCCAGTACTTC
TRBJ2-7 | . | TRBD1 | TRBV11-2 | CASSLARGYEQYF | TGTGCCAGCAGCTTAGCCAGGGGGTACGAGCAGTACTTC
TRBJ1-1 | . | . | TRBV20-1 | CSANQGGEAFF | TGCAGTGCTAACCAGGGCGGTGAAGCTTTCTTT
TRBJ1-6 | . | . | TRBV6-6 | CASSYTFDSINSPLHF | TGTGCCAGCAGTTACACATTCGACAGTATCAACTCACCCCTCCACTTT
TRBJ2-1 | . | . | TRBV13 | CASSPIGGPSRQQFF | TGTGCCAGCAGCCCAATCGGGGGGCCCTCGAGGCAGCAGTTCTTC
TRBJ2-1 | . | TRBD2 | TRBV7-9 | CASSPPGGSYNEQFF | TGTGCCAGCAGCCCCCCGGGGGGGTCCTACAATGAGCAGTTCTTC
TRBJ2-1 | . | . | TRBV7-6 | CASSPASDENEQFF | TGTGCCAGCAGCCCCGCGTCGGACGAGAATGAGCAGTTCTTC
TRBJ1-2 | . | . | TRBV10-2 | CASSEYPNYGYTF | TGCGCCAGCAGTGAATATCCTAACTATGGCTACACCTTC
TRBJ2-1 | once | . | TRBV9 | CASSVDSEAEQFF | TGTGCCAGCAGCGTAGATAGCGAGGCCGAGCAGTTCTTC
TRBJ2-7 | . | TRBD1 | TRBV19 | CASSPLPGQAYEQYF | TGTGCCAGTAGTCCCCTTCCGGGACAGGCCTACGAGCAGTACTTC
TRBJ1-5 | . | TRBD1 | TRBV27 | CASSFTGGTQPQHF | TGTGCCAGCAGTTTTACAGGGGGCACTCAGCCCCAGCATTTT
TRBJ1-4 | . | . | TRBV5-1 | CASSLEGGYEKLFF | TGCGCCAGCAGCCTCGAGGGGGGATATGAAAAACTGTTTTTT
TRBJ2-6 | . | . | TRBV5-6 | CASSLVESSGANVLTF | TGTGCCAGCAGCTTGGTAGAGAGCTCTGGGGCCAACGTCCTGACTTTC
TRBJ2-7 | . | . | TRBV19 | CASSMGLTYEQYF | TGTGCCAGTAGTATGGGACTGACCTACGAGCAGTACTTC
TRBJ2-5 | . | TRBD1 | TRBV5-8 | CASSPQPDGTGGQETQYF | TGTGCCAGCAGCCCCCAACCTGACGGGACAGGGGGCCAGGAGACCCAGTACTTC
TRBJ1-5 | . | . | TRBV15 | CATSRDFVDQPQHF | TGTGCCACCAGCAGAGATTTCGTTGATCAGCCCCAGCATTTT
TRBJ2-1 | . | TRBD1 | TRBV11-3 | CASSPTGHEQFF | TGTGCCAGCAGCCCGACAGGGCATGAGCAGTTCTTC
TRBJ2-5 | . | TRBD1 | TRBV11-3 | CASSTRDRLGETQYF | TGTGCCAGCAGCACCCGGGACAGGTTAGGGGAGACCCAGTACTTC
TRBJ1-6 | . | . | TRBV9 | CASSEDEGYNSPLHF | TGTGCCAGCAGCGAAGATGAGGGCTATAATTCACCCCTCCACTTT
TRBJ2-7 | . | . | TRBV7-2 | CASSLTGGAREQYF | TGTGCCAGCAGCTTAACAGGGGGGGCTCGTGAGCAGTACTTC
TRBJ1-2 | once | TRBD1 | TRBV29-1 | CSTDRDSHGYTF | TGCAGCACTGACAGGGACAGCCATGGCTACACCTTC